One and the same sample provided the 12 T cell receptor beta chains below, sequenced in a study of cytomegalovirus exposure and HLA in healthy donors. Primers included in the PCR were 60 Vbeta and 13 Jbeta primers. Clones were read by immunoSEQ multiplex PCR, and TCRdb kept only the in-frame ones, dropping some. Of around 140,000 clones listed, 78% are singletons. Sequenced: PBMCs. These receptors were collected from a woman aged 18-35 years in good health and CMV-seronegative.

V is TRBV21-1 and J is TRBJ2-5; the D call in the table, TRBD1, was not verified against the DNA. TRBV21-1 counts as a pseudogene. The CDR3 has 11 amino acids. The CDR3 DNA reads TGTGCCGAGGGGGTTCAAGAGACCCAGTACTTC. Translation gives CAEGVQETQYF.

The chain uses TRBV5-1 and TRBJ2-7; possibly TRBD2 for D (5 bases). From germline, CDR1 is SGHRS and CDR2 YFSETQ. Trimming shortened V by 1 base and J by 1 base, and 12 bases separated the two germline ends. This CDR3 spans 15 amino acids. The CDR3 region is CASSLLESGSYEQYF. For the CDR3, the DNA is TGCGCCAGCAGCTTGCTAGAGAGCGGTTCCTACGAGCAGTACTTC.

The chain joins TRBV6-6 to TRBJ2-7; D is perhaps TRBD1 (6 bases). The CDR3 covers 14 residues. Germline V gives CDR1 MNHNY, CDR2 SVGAGI (reference sequence). The germline V and J ends were trimmed by 7 bases and 2 bases, with 15 bases remaining between them. CDR3 amino acids: CASTYSRGPYEQYF. The CDR3 DNA follows: TGTGCCAGCACCTACTCCAGGGGTCCCTACGAGCAGTACTTC.

The J gene is TRBJ2-7, the V gene TRBV18; 9 nucleotides align to TRBD2. The CDR3 contains 15 residues. V shed 4 bases, J shed 7 bases, and the junction held 11 bases outside the gene matches. Germline values: CDR1 KGHSH, CDR2 LQKENI. As DNA, the CDR3 is TGTGCCAGCTCACTATTAGCGGGAGTCTCACGAGAGCAGTACTTC. Protein sequence: CASSLLAGVSREQYF. The full variable domain, rest sourced from reference TRBV18 and TRBJ2-7, is NAGVMQNPRHLVRRRGQEARLRCSPMKGHSHVYWYRQLPEEGLKFMVYLQKENIIDESGMPKERFSAEFPKEGPSILRIQQVVRGDSAAYFCASSLLAGVSREQYFGPGTRLTVT.

J is TRBJ2-5 and V is TRBV10-2; 7 positions agree with TRBD2. The CDR3 extends over 15 amino acids. J gave up 5 bases and V 2 bases, and 8 bases lay outside the gene matches. Germline V gene sequence: CDR1 WSHSY, CDR2 SAAADI. The CDR3 protein is CASSEIAGWVETQYF. The CDR3 DNA is TGCGCCAGCAGTGAGATAGCGGGTTGGGTGGAGACCCAGTACTTC.

V and J are TRBV7-8 and TRBJ1-1; D gene uncertain. The V gene lost 5 bases and the J gene lost 0 bases, with 13 bases spanning the gap. CDR3 length equals 15 residues. CDR1 SGHVS and CDR2 FQNEAQ come from the germline V gene. CDR3 protein: CASSPQPGLNTEAFF. The CDR3, as DNA: TGTGCCAGCAGCCCCCAACCGGGATTGAACACTGAAGCTTTCTTT.

For the CDR3, the DNA is TGTGCCAGCAGCTCTTATTATCAGGGGGTGAGCTTAAACACTGAAGCTTTCTTT. Translated: CASSSYYQGVSLNTEAFF. The chain links TRBV7-8 to TRBJ1-1, with 7 bases matching TRBD1. This CDR3 is 18 amino acids long. V shed 4 bases, J shed 2 bases, and the junction held 16 bases outside the gene matches. Germline V gives CDR1 SGHVS, CDR2 FQNEAQ. Full variable domain (rest looked up from reference TRBV7-8 and TRBJ1-1): GAGVSQSPRYKVAKRGQDVALRCDPISGHVSLFWYQQALGQGPEFLTYFQNEAQLDKSGLPSDRFFAERPEGSVSTLKIQRTQQEDSAVYLCASSSYYQGVSLNTEAFFGQGTRLTVV.

This clone has more than one count but fewer than ten. V and J are TRBV30 and TRBJ2-2; tentative D call: TRBD2 (6 bases). Germline V gene sequence: CDR1 GTSNPN, CDR2 SVGIG (reference sequence). The CDR3 is made up of 12 amino acids. The V end was cut by 3 bases, the J end by 7 bases, with 9 bases between. The CDR3 is CAWSGRIGELFF. CDR3 bases: TGTGCCTGGAGCGGGAGAATCGGGGAGCTGTTTTTT.

This chain connects TRBV7-7 to TRBJ2-5, with 14 bases fitting TRBD2. The CDR3 covers 15 residues. With V trimmed by 4 bases and J by 4 bases, 2 bases remained unmatched. Germline CDR1 reads SSHAT; CDR2 reads FNYEAQ (reference sequence). As DNA, the CDR3 is TGTGCCAGCAGCTCGGGGACTAGCGGGAGAGAGACCCAGTACTTC. It codes for CASSSGTSGRETQYF.

The chain carries TRBV21-1 and TRBJ2-2; the table's D call, TRBD1, was not checked against the DNA. TRBV21-1 constitutes a pseudogene. The CDR3 has 17 residues. CDR3: CAIRFWKGLVGTGELFF. The CDR3 DNA follows: TGTGCCATCCGATTTTGGAAGGGGCTCGTGGGCACCGGGGAGCTGTTTTTT.

The chain recombines TRBV2 with TRBJ2-5; the D gene is possibly TRBD2 (5 bases). CDR1 is SNHLY and CDR2 is FYNNEI in the germline V gene. The CDR3 covers 13 residues. Trimming pared 4 bases from V and 5 bases from J, leaving 11 bases between. The CDR3 bases are TGTGCCAGCAGTGGACTATTCGGGGAGACCCAGTACTTC. It encodes CASSGLFGETQYF. The full variable domain, completed using reference TRBV2 and TRBJ2-5, is EPEVTQTPSHQVTQMGQEVILRCVPISNHLYFYWYRQILGQKVEFLVSFYNNEISEKSEIFDDQFSVERPDGSNFTLKIRSTKLEDSAMYFCASSGLFGETQYFGPGTRLLVL.

The chain uses TRBV6-5 and TRBJ1-2; 11 nucleotides align to TRBD1. Per germline, CDR1 MNHEY and CDR2 SVGAGI. With V trimmed by 2 bases and J by 8 bases, 10 bases remained unmatched. The CDR3 is made up of 16 amino acids. The CDR3 nucleotides are TGTGCCAGCAGTTACGGCCTGGGACAGGGGGTCACCGGCTACACCTTC. Residues: CASSYGLGQGVTGYTF.